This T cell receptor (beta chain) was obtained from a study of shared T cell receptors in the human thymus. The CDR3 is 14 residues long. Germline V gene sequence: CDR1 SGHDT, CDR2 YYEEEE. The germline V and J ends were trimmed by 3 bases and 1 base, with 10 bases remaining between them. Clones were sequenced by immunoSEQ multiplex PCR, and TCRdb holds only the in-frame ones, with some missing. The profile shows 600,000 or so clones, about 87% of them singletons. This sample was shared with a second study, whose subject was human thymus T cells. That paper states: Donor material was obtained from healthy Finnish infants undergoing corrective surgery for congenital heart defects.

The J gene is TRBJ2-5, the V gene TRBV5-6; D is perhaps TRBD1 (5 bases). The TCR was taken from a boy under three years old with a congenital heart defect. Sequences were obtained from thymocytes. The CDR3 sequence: CASSYRQSQETQYF. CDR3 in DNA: TGTGCCAGCAGCTACAGACAGTCCCAAGAGACCCAGTACTTC.